The 20 T cell receptor beta chains in this list originate from one sample, sequenced in a study of T cell responses to AZD1222 COVID-19 vaccine. Generated by immunoSEQ multiplex PCR, the TCRdb table keeps only in-frame clones and is missing some. This table holds about 200,000 clones, approximately 95% found once. Sequences were derived from peripheral blood, sampled 28 days after the second AZD1222 dose. These receptors were taken from an adult who received the AZD1222 COVID-19 vaccine.

V is TRBV13 and J is TRBJ2-7, with D perhaps TRBD1 (6 bases). Per germline, CDR1 PRHDT and CDR2 FYEKMQ (reference sequence). V gave up 5 bases and J gave up 3 bases, with 14 bases separating them. CDR3 size: 14 residues. The CDR3 DNA reads TGTGCCAGCAGCCCCGGGACAAGAGTCTACGAGCAGTACTTC. Translating gives CASSPGTRVYEQYF. The full variable domain, in which reference TRBV13 and TRBJ2-7 provide the parts outside the CDR3, is AAGVIQSPRHLIKEKRETATLKCYPIPRHDTVYWYQQGPGQDPQFLISFYEKMQSDKGSIPDRFSAQQFSDYHSELNMSSLELGDSALYFCASSPGTRVYEQYFGPGTRLTVT.

Comments on this clone: The sample holds other DNA sequences that translate to the same CDR3. The chain is built from TRBV6-5 and TRBJ2-7, with D unresolved. The CDR3 sequence is 14 residues long. The germline gives CDR1 MNHEY, CDR2 SVGAGI. Between the trimmed V and J ends, which lost 0 bases and 0 bases, there was a span of 6 bases. CDR3 amino acids: CASSYSSSSYEQYF. For the CDR3, the DNA is TGTGCCAGCAGTTACTCGTCATCCTCCTACGAGCAGTACTTC.

The V call is TRBV5-1, the J call TRBJ2-2; D remains unclear. From germline, CDR1 is SGHRS and CDR2 YFSETQ. CDR3 length equals 17 residues. Trimming took 0 bases from V and 0 from J, leaving 12 bases between them. The CDR3 here is CASSLEDRFANTGELFF. In DNA form, the CDR3 reads TGCGCCAGCAGCTTGGAGGATAGGTTCGCGAACACCGGGGAGCTGTTTTTT. Drawing the rest from reference TRBV5-1 and TRBJ2-2, the complete variable domain is KAGVTQTPRYLIKTRGQQVTLSCSPISGHRSVSWYQQTPGQGLQFLFEYFSETQRNKGNFPGRFSGRQFSNSRSEMNVSTLELGDSALYLCASSLEDRFANTGELFFGEGSRLTVL.

A word on this clone: Germline is not matched at one junction end, which may reflect a read error. This sequence joins TRBV12-3 or TRBV12-4 and TRBJ2-7, with D perhaps matching TRBD1 (6 bases). This CDR3 contains 11 residues. In DNA form, the CDR3 reads TGTGCCAGCGGGGAATGGGGGACAAAATTCTTC. Translation gives CASGEWGTKFF.

The chain couples TRBV14 to TRBJ1-6, with D uncertain. The CDR3 consists of 13 residues. The germline V gene has CDR1 SGHDN and CDR2 FVKESK. V lost 0 bases and J lost 11, with 8 bases in between. The CDR3 sequence is CASSQDARTPLHF. DNA of the CDR3: TGTGCCAGCAGCCAAGATGCTCGGACACCCCTCCACTTT.

The V gene is TRBV15, the J gene TRBJ1-5; D unresolved. In germline, CDR1 is LNHNV, CDR2 YYDKDF (reference sequence). The CDR3 is 14 residues long. V was trimmed by 5 bases and J by 5 bases, leaving 13 bases between them. The CDR3, as DNA: TGTGCCACCAGCGCACTGCACAAGGATCAGCCCCAGCATTTT. Its protein product is CATSALHKDQPQHF.

This chain links TRBV4-1 with TRBJ1-1, with 7 bases lining up with TRBD1. Germline V gene sequence: CDR1 MGHRA, CDR2 YSYEKL. CDR3 length: 15 amino acids. V dropped 4 bases and J dropped 2; count of bases not matched to a gene: 7. This CDR3 is CASSRLGQLNTEAFF. CDR3 in DNA: TGCGCCAGCAGCCGATTGGGACAGCTAAACACTGAAGCTTTCTTT.

The chain combines TRBV6-5 with TRBJ1-6; D unresolved. The V end was cut by 2 bases, the J end by 8 bases, with 10 bases between. Germline V lookup: CDR1 MNHEY, CDR2 SVGAGI. The CDR3 spans 14 residues. The CDR3 reads CASSYRAWDSPLHF. The CDR3 DNA is TGTGCCAGCAGTTACAGGGCGTGGGATTCACCCCTCCACTTT.

The gene calls are TRBV5-1 and TRBJ1-1, with 8 nucleotides matching TRBD1. Per the germline V gene, CDR1 is SGHRS and CDR2 is YFSETQ. V lost 2 bases to trimming and J lost 4 bases; unmatched junction nucleotides: 7. CDR3 length: 15 residues. The CDR3 DNA reads as TGCGCCAGCAGCTTACGACAGGGGAGCGCCACTGAAGCTTTCTTT. Translating it yields CASSLRQGSATEAFF.

V usage is TRBV19 and J usage is TRBJ1-1; 9 nucleotides match TRBD1. The length of the CDR3 is 13 residues. Per the germline V gene, CDR1 is LNHDA and CDR2 is SQIVND (reference sequence). J lost 1 base, V lost 7 bases, and 1 base had no gene match. The CDR3 sequence: CASKGQGNTEAFF. The CDR3 nucleotides read TGTGCCAGTAAGGGACAGGGGAACACTGAAGCTTTCTTT.

The rearrangement links TRBV4-3 to TRBJ1-1; 8 bases agree with TRBD1. V gave up 4 bases and J gave up 5 bases; unmatched junction bases: 6. The germline gives CDR1 LGHNA, CDR2 YSLEER. The CDR3 totals 14 residues. DNA of the CDR3: TGCGCCAGCAGCCCTCAGGGGGCTCTGACTGAAGCTTTCTTT. This encodes CASSPQGALTEAFF.

The CDR3, as DNA: TGTGCCAGCAGCTTATTTGGAGACAGACCCAAGCCGGGAGCTAACTATGGCTACACCTTC. Translating gives CASSLFGDRPKPGANYGYTF. The chain combines TRBV13 with TRBJ1-2, with D maybe TRBD1 (5 bases). The CDR3 spans 20 residues. Looked up from germline, CDR1 is PRHDT and CDR2 is FYEKMQ (reference sequence). V was cut by 2 bases and J by 0 bases, with 25 bases left in between.

The chain is built from TRBV25-1 and TRBJ1-6; 8 nucleotides align to TRBD1. V dropped 2 bases and J dropped 6; count of bases not matched to a gene: 3. Germline CDR1 and CDR2: MGHDK and SYGVNS. The CDR3 is 15 residues long. In DNA form, the CDR3 reads TGTGCCAGCAGTGAACAGGGGGCAAGTAATTCACCCCTCCACTTT. Its protein product is CASSEQGASNSPLHF.

V usage is TRBV4-2 and J usage is TRBJ2-1, with D maybe TRBD2 (6 bases). Trimming took 0 bases from V and 8 from J, leaving 14 bases between them. The length of the CDR3 is 15 residues. Germline assignment: CDR1 LGHNA and CDR2 YNFKEQ. Here the CDR3 reads CASSQEVRGAHEQFF. CDR3 bases: TGTGCCAGCAGCCAAGAGGTACGCGGGGCACATGAGCAGTTCTTC.

With regard to this clone: Different DNA sequences within this sample yield the same CDR3. V and J are TRBV12-3 or TRBV12-4 and TRBJ1-1; D is unresolved. The CDR3 is 11 amino acids. The V gene lost 3 bases and the J gene lost 5 bases, with 4 bases spanning the gap. This chain's CDR3 is CASSLGTEAFF. The CDR3 DNA reads TGTGCCAGCAGTTTGGGAACTGAAGCTTTCTTT.

The genes are TRBV6-1 and TRBJ1-1; D is ambiguous. The length of the CDR3 is 11 residues. V lost 3 bases to trimming and J lost 11 bases, with 10 bases between them. The germline gives CDR1 MNHNS, CDR2 SASEGT. CDR3: CASSDPFRAFF. The CDR3, as DNA: TGTGCCAGCAGTGATCCATTCCGGGCTTTCTTT.

The chain links TRBV6-5 to TRBJ1-1; TRBD1 might be the D (6 bases). V was clipped by 0 bases and J by 4 bases, with 9 bases between them. This CDR3 has 14 amino acids. Germline V gene lookup returns CDR1 MNHEY and CDR2 SVGAGI. This CDR3 reads CASSYSGGSTEAFF. For the CDR3, the DNA is TGTGCCAGCAGTTACTCAGGGGGAAGCACTGAAGCTTTCTTT.

V and J are TRBV19 and TRBJ1-1, with D possibly matching TRBD1 (6 bases). The germline CDR1 and CDR2 sequences are LNHDA and SQIVND (reference sequence). V lost 5 bases to trimming and J lost 0 bases, with 16 bases between them. The CDR3 covers 16 residues. CDR3 in DNA: TGTGCCAGTAGTCTAAATGGGGGACACATGAACACTGAAGCTTTCTTT. Its translation: CASSLNGGHMNTEAFF.

The chain uses TRBV30 and TRBJ1-2; 7 bases map to TRBD1. This CDR3 has 11 residues. Germline values: CDR1 GTSNPN, CDR2 SVGIG (reference sequence). The CDR3 reads CVEGANYGYTF. In DNA, the CDR3 is TGTGTGGAGGGGGCGAACTATGGCTACACCTTC.

The chain links TRBV18 to TRBJ1-2, with 10 bases fitting TRBD1. The CDR3 is 16 residues long. Germline trimming cut 1 base from V and 4 bases from J; bases unmatched to any gene: 6. Per germline, CDR1 KGHSH and CDR2 LQKENI. The CDR3 DNA sequence: TGTGCCAGCTCACCACAGACAGGGGGCTTAGCCTATGGCTACACCTTC. It codes for CASSPQTGGLAYGYTF.